Shown below are 25 T cell receptor beta chains from a single sample sequenced in a study of T cells after posttransplantation cyclophosphamide. Cells defined as naive were viable CD3+CD4+ or CD3+CD8+ and CCR7+CD45RA+CD45RO-CD95-CD27+CD28+. The assay was immunoSEQ multiplex PCR, and TCRdb's table has in-frame clones only and misses some. The sample carries roughly 32,000 clones, around nine tenths recorded once. Material for sequencing was naive CD4+ T cells sorted from PBMCs. Receptors were obtained from a woman in her sixties in good health, CMV-negative, and a related stem cell transplant donor.

A single count supports this clone. This CDR3 reads CASSPQEGRETQYF. The DNA for the CDR3 is TGTGCCAGCAGCCCCCAGGAGGGCAGGGAGACCCAGTACTTC. The chain couples TRBV9 to TRBJ2-5; a possible D gene is TRBD2 (6 bases). The CDR3 loop spans 14 amino acids. V lost 4 bases and J 5 bases, leaving 15 bases between the germline ends. CDR1 and CDR2 from the germline V gene are SGDLS and YYNGEE.

This clone was detected a few times. The V and J genes are TRBV7-9 and TRBJ1-1; D unresolved. Germline lookup yields CDR1 SEHNR and CDR2 FQNEAQ (reference sequence). The V gene lost 8 bases and the J gene lost 1 base, with 11 bases spanning the gap. The CDR3 runs 13 residues. The CDR3 loop reads CASCQTGNTEAFF. The CDR3 bases are TGTGCCAGCTGCCAAACCGGGAACACTGAAGCTTTCTTT.

The V and J genes are TRBV19 and TRBJ1-2; D not resolved. Germline CDR1 LNHDA, CDR2 SQIVND (reference sequence). Trimming took off 7 bases at V and 6 bases at J, with 12 bases between the two ends. There are 12 residues in the CDR3. The CDR3 reads CASNRGTDGYTF. CDR3 DNA sequence: TGTGCCAGTAATCGGGGTACGGATGGCTACACCTTC.

The chain links TRBV5-1 to TRBJ2-1, with 7 positions matching TRBD1. The CDR3 length is 13 residues. CDR1 is SGHRS and CDR2 is YFSETQ in the germline V gene. The J segment lost 9 bases and the V segment lost 4 bases, leaving 7 bases of the junction unmatched. The DNA of the CDR3 is TGCGCCAGCAGCCCCGGGACAGTCGGTGAGCAGTTCTTC. Residues: CASSPGTVGEQFF.

The chain uses TRBV6-5 and TRBJ1-2, with D possibly being TRBD1 (6 bases). This CDR3 spans 13 amino acids. The V end lost 6 bases, the J end lost 8 bases, and 16 bases lay between the germline ends. Germline values: CDR1 MNHEY, CDR2 SVGAGI. The CDR3 sequence: CASSLQGSLGYTF. The CDR3 DNA reads as TGTGCCAGCAGCCTACAGGGTTCCCTAGGCTACACCTTC.

The gene calls are TRBV5-6 and TRBJ2-7, with 8 nucleotides matching TRBD2. The V and J ends lost 0 bases and 2 bases, in that order; junction bases with no gene match: 10. From germline, CDR1 is SGHDT and CDR2 YYEEEE. CDR3 length: 17 residues. The CDR3 sequence: CASSLARTSGATYEQYF. CDR3 coding DNA: TGTGCCAGCAGCTTGGCGCGAACTAGCGGTGCCACCTACGAGCAGTACTTC.

The gene calls are TRBV30 and TRBJ2-7, with TRBD2 identical over 9 bases. This CDR3 is 13 amino acids long. After removal of 8 bases from V and 5 bases from J, the junction contained 10 bases not matched to a gene. Germline loops: CDR1 GTSNPN, CDR2 SVGIG (reference sequence). Written as DNA, the CDR3 is TGTGCCGCCGCCAAGCGGGAGGACCACGAGCAGTACTTC. Amino acids: CAAAKREDHEQYF.

This sequence joins TRBV10-1 and TRBJ2-3; D is perhaps TRBD1 (6 bases). The CDR3 totals 15 residues. Deletions cut 5 bases from V and 4 bases from J, with 16 bases between. Germline CDR1 WNHNN, CDR2 SYGVQD (reference sequence). Written as DNA, the CDR3 is TGCGCCAGCAGTTACGACATCCAGGGGTCAGATACGCAGTATTTT. Protein: CASSYDIQGSDTQYF.

The chain carries TRBV19 and TRBJ1-2, with 7 bases matching TRBD1. CDR3 length: 13 amino acids. CDR1 is LNHDA, CDR2 SQIVND, per germline (reference sequence). Trimming took 6 bases from V and 6 from J; bases not matched to a gene: 7. DNA of the CDR3: TGTGCCAGTAGAGAACAGGGGCTGGATGGCTACACCTTC. It yields the protein CASREQGLDGYTF. Full variable domain (outside the CDR3, taken from reference TRBV19 and TRBJ1-2): DGGITQSPKYLFRKEGQNVTLSCEQNLNHDAMYWYRQDPGQGLRLIYYSQIVNDFQKGDIAEGYSVSREKKESFPLTVTSAQKNPTAFYLCASREQGLDGYTFGSGTRLTVV.

CDR3 in amino acids: CASISQGIDTGELFF. DNA of the CDR3: TGTGCCAGCATCTCACAGGGAATAGATACCGGGGAGCTGTTTTTT. The chain is built from TRBV2 and TRBJ2-2; tentative D call: TRBD1 (6 bases). The CDR3 has 15 amino acids. CDR1 and CDR2 from the germline V gene are SNHLY and FYNNEI. With 7 bases removed from V and 5 bases from J, the gap between germline ends came to 17 bases. The full variable domain, with the rest looked up from reference TRBV2 and TRBJ2-2, is EPEVTQTPSHQVTQMGQEVILRCVPISNHLYFYWYRQILGQKVEFLVSFYNNEISEKSEIFDDQFSVERPDGSNFTLKIRSTKLEDSAMYFCASISQGIDTGELFFGEGSRLTVL.

The chain uses TRBV7-6 and TRBJ1-5, with 9 bases lining up with TRBD1. The germline V gene encodes CDR1 SGHVS and CDR2 FNYEAQ. V trimming: 1 base; J trimming: 2 bases; junction bases outside the gene matches: 6. The CDR3 extends over 17 amino acids. CDR3 sequence reads: CASSLEGTGLGNQPQHF. The CDR3, as DNA: TGTGCCAGCAGCTTAGAAGGGACAGGGTTGGGCAATCAGCCCCAGCATTTT.

The J gene is TRBJ2-7, the V gene TRBV19; D remains ambiguous. Germline lookup yields CDR1 LNHDA and CDR2 SQIVND (reference sequence). The germline V and J ends were trimmed by 3 bases and 4 bases, with 10 bases remaining between them. This CDR3 contains 13 residues. The CDR3 reads CASSITSVYEQYF. CDR3 nucleotides: TGTGCCAGTAGTATCACCTCGGTTTACGAGCAGTACTTC. The full variable domain, rest sourced from reference TRBV19 and TRBJ2-7, is DGGITQSPKYLFRKEGQNVTLSCEQNLNHDAMYWYRQDPGQGLRLIYYSQIVNDFQKGDIAEGYSVSREKKESFPLTVTSAQKNPTAFYLCASSITSVYEQYFGPGTRLTVT.

This clone was found once. V usage is TRBV30 and J usage is TRBJ1-4; D is unresolved. V was pared by 0 bases and J by 0 bases, with 5 bases between. The length of the CDR3 is 14 residues. Germline V CDR1 and CDR2: GTSNPN, SVGIG (reference sequence). This CDR3 is CAWSVASTNEKLFF. As DNA, the CDR3 is TGTGCCTGGAGTGTGGCTTCAACTAATGAAAAACTGTTTTTT. Filled out from reference TRBV30 and TRBJ1-4, the complete variable domain reads SQTIHQWPATLVQPVGSPLSLECTVEGTSNPNLYWYRQAAGRGLQLLFYSVGIGQISSEVPQNLSASRPQDRQFILSSKKLLLSDSGFYLCAWSVASTNEKLFFGSGTQLSVL.

The CDR3 here is CASSPRGIGTDTQYF. The CDR3 DNA is TGTGCCAGCAGCCCAAGAGGGATAGGCACAGATACGCAGTATTTT. J is TRBJ2-3 and V is TRBV28; D might be TRBD2 (5 bases). The CDR3 extends over 15 amino acids. V lost 6 bases and J lost 1, with 14 bases in between. Per the germline V gene, CDR1 is MDHEN and CDR2 is SYDVKM.

J is TRBJ1-6 and V is TRBV7-9, with TRBD1 matching over 10 bases. Germline values: CDR1 SEHNR, CDR2 FQNEAQ (reference sequence). Trimming took 5 bases from V and 10 from J; bases not matched to a gene: 8. The CDR3 runs to 15 residues. DNA of the CDR3: TGTGCCAGCAGCGCCGGGACAGGGGCGGTGTCACCCCTCCACTTT. Residues: CASSAGTGAVSPLHF.

In the case of this clone: One end of the junction varies from germline; a read error may be responsible. The chain is built from TRBV7-2 and TRBJ1-2; 7 positions match TRBD1. The CDR3 runs 15 residues. Germline V lookup: CDR1 SGHTA, CDR2 FQGNSA. DNA of the CDR3: TGTGCCAGCAGGTCAGGAGGGGGCGCGGACTATGGCTGCACCTTC. Translated, it gives CASRSGGGADYGCTF.

The V and J genes are TRBV5-1 and TRBJ1-4; D is possibly TRBD1 (6 bases). There are 14 residues in the CDR3. V was trimmed by 2 bases and J by 3 bases, leaving 8 bases between them. Germline lookup yields CDR1 SGHRS and CDR2 YFSETQ. The CDR3: CASSFGTSNEKLFF. The CDR3 bases are TGCGCCAGCAGCTTCGGGACATCTAATGAAAAACTGTTTTTT.

The chain joins TRBV27 to TRBJ2-7; 7 nucleotides align to TRBD1. From germline, CDR1 is MNHEY and CDR2 SMNVEV (reference sequence). There are 15 residues in the CDR3. The junction had 9 bases not matched to a gene; V was cut back by 5 bases and J by 2 bases. The CDR3 bases are TGTGCCAGCAGTCCACTAGACAGGGCAGCCTACGAGCAGTACTTC. This encodes CASSPLDRAAYEQYF.

This chain connects TRBV29-1 to TRBJ2-3; D remains ambiguous. V was cut by 4 bases and J by 6 bases, with 8 bases left in between. The CDR3 consists of 11 residues. The germline gives CDR1 SQVTM, CDR2 ANQGSEA. CDR3 nucleotide sequence: TGCAGCGTTGTAGCTGGCGATACGCAGTATTTT. Protein product: CSVVAGDTQYF.

The chain links TRBV11-1 to TRBJ1-2, with D perhaps TRBD1 (5 bases). This CDR3 is 15 amino acids long. Germline CDR1 SGHAT, CDR2 FQDESV (reference sequence). V lost 0 bases to trimming and J lost 3 bases, with 11 bases between them. In nucleotides, the CDR3 is TGTGCCAGCAGCTTAGCTTGGGGCTCTGACTATGGCTACACCTTC. Translated: CASSLAWGSDYGYTF.

This clone was counted between two and nine times. The chain has TRBV6-5 and TRBJ1-1; D perhaps matches TRBD1 (6 bases). CDR3 length: 12 residues. The V end lost 5 bases, the J end lost 12 bases, and 16 bases lay between the germline ends. CDR1 and CDR2 from the germline V gene are MNHEY and SVGAGI. For the CDR3, the DNA is TGTGCCAGCAGTGGGACACCCAGGGTTCCTTTCTTT. It yields the protein CASSGTPRVPFF.

The chain carries TRBV2 and TRBJ2-3; weak D call: TRBD2 (5 bases). The germline V and J ends were trimmed by 6 bases and 5 bases, with 18 bases remaining between them. The CDR3 loop spans 15 amino acids. Germline CDR1 is SNHLY and CDR2 is FYNNEI. As DNA, the CDR3 is TGTGCCAGCAGGGGTCGATCGGGATCTGGAGATACGCAGTATTTT. Translation gives CASRGRSGSGDTQYF. Variable domain in full (rest from reference TRBV2 and TRBJ2-3): EPEVTQTPSHQVTQMGQEVILRCVPISNHLYFYWYRQILGQKVEFLVSFYNNEISEKSEIFDDQFSVERPDGSNFTLKIRSTKLEDSAMYFCASRGRSGSGDTQYFGPGTRLTVL.

The chain employs TRBV5-1 and TRBJ2-5, with TRBD1 identical over 7 bases. The CDR3 runs 15 residues. The germline gives CDR1 SGHRS, CDR2 YFSETQ. J lost 2 bases, V lost 4 bases, and 8 bases had no gene match. CDR3 loop: CASSLTGARQETQYF. For the CDR3, the DNA is TGCGCCAGCAGCCTTACAGGGGCACGGCAAGAGACCCAGTACTTC.

The chain links TRBV10-1 to TRBJ1-6; the match to TRBD1 covers 8 bases. CDR1 is WNHNN, CDR2 SYGVQD, per germline (reference sequence). Trimming removed 3 bases from V and 7 bases from J; junction bases left unmatched: 8. The CDR3 spans 16 residues. The CDR3 DNA reads as TGCGCCAGCAGTGACGATGGACAGGGCGGCAATTCACCCCTCCACTTT. This codes for CASSDDGQGGNSPLHF.

The count of this clone is one. The gene calls are TRBV15 and TRBJ1-2; D is uncertain. The CDR3 has 15 residues. The ends were cut back, 1 base at V and 7 bases at J, with 16 bases in the middle. Germline lookup yields CDR1 LNHNV and CDR2 YYDKDF (reference sequence). The CDR3 DNA reads TGTGCCACCAGCAGAGGCGGGTCGGCCGGCAGTGGCTACACCTTC. Its translation: CATSRGGSAGSGYTF. The full variable domain, in which reference TRBV15 and TRBJ1-2 provide the parts outside the CDR3, is DAMVIQNPRYQVTQFGKPVTLSCSQTLNHNVMYWYQQKSSQAPKLLFHYYDKDFNNEADTPDNFQSRRPNTSFCFLDIRSPGLGDTAMYLCATSRGGSAGSGYTFGSGTRLTVV.